This entry describes one T cell receptor beta chain. The data were obtained in a study of control samples from healthy donors and cancer patients. The CDR3 loop spans 16 amino acids. The ends were cut back, 3 bases at V and 0 bases at J, with 14 bases in the middle. The assay was immunoSEQ multiplex PCR, and TCRdb's table has in-frame clones only and misses some. The table records about 120,000 clones, approximately 90% of them present only once. This sequence joins TRBV5-7 and TRBJ2-3; D assignment may be TRBD1 or TRBD2 (5 bases each). TRBV5-7 belongs to the ORF category, with a function that is uncertain. This sequence was found in a woman in her late teens or twenties in good health. The sequencing sample was made of blood. The CDR3 DNA follows: TGTGCCAGCAGCTACCGGGGCGAGGGGAGCACAGATACGCAGTATTTT. Residues: CASSYRGEGSTDTQYF.